What follows are 14 T cell receptor beta chains derived from one specimen sequenced in a study of T cells in Graves' hyperthyroidism and ophthalmopathy. The source material, RNA transcripts, was used to amplify TCR beta CDR3 regions. The HTBI primer set was used in a first-round RT-PCR of the TCR CDR3. TCRdb fed the multiplex PCR reads into MiXCR, producing one record per CDR3 protein. The data show around 490,000 distinct CDR3 sequences, with around 20% seen just once and about 45% held by the top ten. Sequencing input: blood. The receptors were sampled from a man in his forties with Graves' ophthalmopathy.

This clonotype was recorded at least ten times. The chain employs TRBV11-1 and TRBJ2-2; a weak D match, TRBD2 (6 bases). CDR1 and CDR2 from the germline V gene are SGHAT and FQDESV (reference sequence). This CDR3 region has 15 residues. V lost 1 base to trimming and J lost 8 bases, with 14 bases between them. The CDR3 nucleotides read TGTGCCAGCAGCTTAGACGGGAGCCCCAGGGGGGAGCTGTTTTTT. Translated, it gives CASSLDGSPRGELFF.

This chain connects TRBV10-2 to TRBJ1-2; no reliable D call. The CDR3 extends over 12 amino acids. Trimming cost V 3 bases and J 8 bases, with 10 bases left between them. The germline V gene has CDR1 WSHSY and CDR2 SAAADI. In DNA form, the CDR3 reads TGCGCCAGCAGTGATGTGGGAGACGGCTACACCTTC. This sequence encodes CASSDVGDGYTF.

The chain uses TRBV4-1 and TRBJ1-2; TRBD1 might be the D (6 bases). This CDR3 comprises 15 residues. Germline CDR1 is MGHRA and CDR2 is YSYEKL. Trimming shortened V by 1 base and J by 8 bases, and 17 bases separated the two germline ends. CDR3 sequence: CASSQGRGTFLGYTF. In DNA, the CDR3 is TGCGCCAGCAGCCAAGGACGCGGGACATTCCTCGGCTACACCTTC.

The gene calls are TRBV10-3 and TRBJ2-7; TRBD1 matches 8 bases. The CDR3 is made up of 15 amino acids. The germline gives CDR1 ENHRY, CDR2 SYGVKD. V gave up 2 bases and J gave up 2 bases; unmatched junction bases: 5. CDR3 sequence reads: CAISEPGQGPYEQYF. The DNA for the CDR3 is TGTGCCATCAGTGAGCCCGGACAGGGACCCTACGAGCAGTACTTC.

V is TRBV13 and J is TRBJ2-7; 11 nucleotides match TRBD2. Germline V lookup: CDR1 PRHDT, CDR2 FYEKMQ (reference sequence). The junction had 10 bases not matched to a gene; V was cut back by 5 bases and J by 7 bases. CDR3 length: 15 residues. Here the CDR3 reads CASSATGTSGWEQYF. The CDR3 nucleotides read TGTGCCAGCAGCGCAACCGGGACTAGCGGTTGGGAGCAGTACTTC.

This clonotype has at least ten counts. The J gene is TRBJ2-3, the V gene TRBV20-1; 13 nucleotides match TRBD2. The CDR3 sequence is 15 residues long. J was trimmed by 2 bases and V by 4 bases; bases with no gene match: 3. CDR1 is DFQATT and CDR2 is SNEGSKA in the germline V gene (reference sequence). CDR3 nucleotide sequence: TGCAGTGCTACGGGACTAGCGGGATACACAGATACGCAGTATTTT. Amino acids: CSATGLAGYTDTQYF.

The chain joins TRBV30 to TRBJ2-1; no reliable D call. CDR1 and CDR2 from the germline V gene are GTSNPN and SVGIG (reference sequence). Trimming removed 4 bases from V and 2 bases from J, with 15 bases in between. The CDR3 is made up of 15 amino acids. The CDR3 DNA reads as TGTGCCTGGACTACGGGCAAAAGAGCCTACAATGAGCAGTTCTTC. It codes for CAWTTGKRAYNEQFF.

This clonotype was observed a few times. V is TRBV6-2 or TRBV6-3 and J is TRBJ2-5; D gene ambiguous. CDR1 is MNHEY and CDR2 is SVGEGT in the germline V gene. The length of the CDR3 is 15 residues. Trimming stripped 2 bases from V and 4 bases from J, with 14 bases between. In DNA, the CDR3 is TGTGCCAGCAGTTACACTGGGCCTTTTGGAGAGACCCAGTACTTC. Translated, it gives CASSYTGPFGETQYF.

This clonotype was counted many times. V and J are TRBV20-1 and TRBJ1-1; D not certain. CDR1 and CDR2 from the germline V gene are DFQATT and SNEGSKA (reference sequence). CDR3 length equals 12 residues. V was trimmed by 3 bases and J by 1 base, leaving 6 bases between them. CDR3 sequence (DNA): TGCAGTGCTAGGAAGACGAACACTGAAGCTTTCTTT. This sequence encodes CSARKTNTEAFF.

The chain uses TRBV6-1 and TRBJ2-7; 8 nucleotides align to TRBD1. The CDR3 has 13 residues. The V gene end was trimmed by 10 bases and the J gene end by 2 bases; junction bases not matched to a gene: 7. Looked up from germline, CDR1 is MNHNS and CDR2 is SASEGT. The CDR3 here is CATQGAGTYEQYF. As DNA, the CDR3 is TGTGCCACGCAGGGGGCGGGAACCTACGAGCAGTACTTC.

There are many counts of this clonotype. The rearrangement uses TRBV30 and TRBJ1-1; 8 nucleotides match TRBD1. Germline-derived CDR1 and CDR2 are GTSNPN and SVGIG (reference sequence). V was clipped by 5 bases and J by 0 bases; unmatched bases: 5. This CDR3 spans 14 amino acids. CDR3 in amino acids: CAWSRDRLNTEAFF. CDR3 nucleotide sequence: TGTGCCTGGTCTCGGGACAGGCTGAACACTGAAGCTTTCTTT.

This clonotype was seen at least ten times. This sequence joins TRBV11-2 and TRBJ2-1; the D is unclear. The CDR3 is 16 amino acids. Trimming took off 5 bases at V and 9 bases at J, with 23 bases between the two ends. Germline-derived CDR1 and CDR2 are SGHAT and FQNNGV. The CDR3: CASSPISINRAREQFF. The CDR3 region has the DNA TGTGCCAGCAGCCCCATTTCAATAAATCGTGCACGTGAGCAGTTCTTC. The complete variable domain, with remaining parts taken from reference TRBV11-2 and TRBJ2-1, reads EAGVAQSPRYKIIEKRQSVAFWCNPISGHATLYWYQQILGQGPKLLIQFQNNGVVDDSQLPKDRFSAERLKGVDSTLKIQPAKLEDSAVYLCASSPISINRAREQFFGPGTRLTVL.

The genes are TRBV5-1 and TRBJ1-4; D may be TRBD1 (6 bases). V was cut by 4 bases and J by 12 bases, with 13 bases left in between. CDR1 and CDR2 from the germline V gene are SGHRS and YFSETQ. The CDR3 spans 12 residues. CDR3 sequence (DNA): TGCGCCAGCAGCCCGGGACACCACCAACTGTTTTTT. As protein: CASSPGHHQLFF.

The chain has TRBV6-2 or TRBV6-3 and TRBJ2-1; weak D call: TRBD2 (6 bases). The CDR3 has 12 residues. V was trimmed by 7 bases and J by 5 bases, leaving 9 bases between them. Germline CDR1 is MNHEY and CDR2 is SVGEGT. The CDR3 bases are TGTGCCAGCAACCGGAGGGACAATGAGCAGTTCTTC. As protein: CASNRRDNEQFF.